This section outlines one T cell receptor (beta chain) sequence together with its context. Assay used: immunoSEQ multiplex PCR; TCRdb lists only in-frame clones, some missing. The sample comprises about 99,000 clones, approximately 90% of which are singletons, and just under 3% rests with the top ten. This record comes from a study of T cell responses to AZD1222 COVID-19 vaccine. The V segment lost 4 bases and the J segment 2 bases; nucleotides outside the gene matches: 12. Germline V CDR1 and CDR2: MNHNS, SASEGT. The CDR3 runs 18 residues. The sequencing used peripheral blood, collected on day 0 of AZD1222 vaccination. This receptor was taken from an adult in good health. This rearrangement joins TRBV6-1 to TRBJ2-7; 12 bases match TRBD2. The CDR3 protein is CASSGGQARLAGAYEQYF. In DNA form, the CDR3 reads TGTGCCAGCAGTGGGGGACAGGCTCGACTAGCGGGGGCCTACGAGCAGTACTTC.